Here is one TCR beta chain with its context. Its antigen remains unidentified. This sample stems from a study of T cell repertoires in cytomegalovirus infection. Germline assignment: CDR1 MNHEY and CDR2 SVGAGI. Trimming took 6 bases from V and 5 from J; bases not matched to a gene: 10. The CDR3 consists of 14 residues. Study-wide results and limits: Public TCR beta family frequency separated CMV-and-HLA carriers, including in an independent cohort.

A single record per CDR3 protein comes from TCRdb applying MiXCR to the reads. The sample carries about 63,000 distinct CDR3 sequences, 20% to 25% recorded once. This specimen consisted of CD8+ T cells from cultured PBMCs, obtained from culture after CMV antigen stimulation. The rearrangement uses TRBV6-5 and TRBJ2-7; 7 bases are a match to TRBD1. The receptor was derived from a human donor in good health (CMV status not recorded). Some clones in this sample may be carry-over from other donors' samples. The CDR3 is CASSRGQEDHEQYF. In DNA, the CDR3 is TGTGCCAGCAGCCGCGGACAGGAGGACCACGAGCAGTACTTC.